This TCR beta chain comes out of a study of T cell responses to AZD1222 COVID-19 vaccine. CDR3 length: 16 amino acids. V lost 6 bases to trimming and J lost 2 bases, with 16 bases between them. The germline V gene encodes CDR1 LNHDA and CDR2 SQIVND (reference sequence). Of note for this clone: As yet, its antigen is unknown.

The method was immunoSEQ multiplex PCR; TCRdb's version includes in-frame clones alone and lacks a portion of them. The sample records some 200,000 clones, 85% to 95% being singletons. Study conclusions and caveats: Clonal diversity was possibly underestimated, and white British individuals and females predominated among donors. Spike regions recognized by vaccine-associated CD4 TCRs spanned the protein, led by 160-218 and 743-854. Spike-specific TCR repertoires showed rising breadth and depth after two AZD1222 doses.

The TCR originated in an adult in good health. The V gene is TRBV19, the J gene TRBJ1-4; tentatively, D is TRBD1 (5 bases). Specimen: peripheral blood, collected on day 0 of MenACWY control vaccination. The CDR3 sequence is CASRRGGGFTNEKLFF. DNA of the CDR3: TGTGCCAGTAGGCGCGGGGGGGGTTTCACTAATGAAAAACTGTTTTTT.